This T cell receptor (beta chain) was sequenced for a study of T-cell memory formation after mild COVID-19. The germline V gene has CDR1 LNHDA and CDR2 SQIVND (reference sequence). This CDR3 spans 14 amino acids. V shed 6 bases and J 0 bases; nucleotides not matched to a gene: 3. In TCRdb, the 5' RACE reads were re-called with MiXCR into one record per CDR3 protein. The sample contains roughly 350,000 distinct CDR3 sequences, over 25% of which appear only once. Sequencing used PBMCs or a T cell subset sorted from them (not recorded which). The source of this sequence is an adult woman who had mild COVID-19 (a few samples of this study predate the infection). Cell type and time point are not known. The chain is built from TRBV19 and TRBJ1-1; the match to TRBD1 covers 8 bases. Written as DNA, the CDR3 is TGTGCCAGTAGGCGACAGGGGCTGAACACTGAAGCTTTCTTT. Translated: CASRRQGLNTEAFF. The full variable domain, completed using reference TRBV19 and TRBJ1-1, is DGGITQSPKYLFRKEGQNVTLSCEQNLNHDAMYWYRQDPGQGLRLIYYSQIVNDFQKGDIAEGYSVSREKKESFPLTVTSAQKNPTAFYLCASRRQGLNTEAFFGQGTRLTVV.